The next 28 T cell receptor beta chains were all read from a single sample in a study of blood T cell repertoires in COVID-19. Method: immunoSEQ multiplex PCR; TCRdb's copy keeps in-frame clones and lacks some. The table has about 200,000 clones, 65% to 90% seen once. Sequenced sample: peripheral blood. The receptors shown here come from a man aged 80 or over with acute or convalescent COVID-19.

The table lists this clone with a count of one. V is TRBV28 and J is TRBJ1-1, with 8 bases matching TRBD1. The ends lost 5 bases at V and 3 bases at J; junction bases unmatched: 8. Germline V gene data show CDR1 as MDHEN and CDR2 as SYDVKM. CDR3 length: 15 amino acids. The CDR3 DNA reads as TGTGCCAGCAGTGAGAGGACAGGGTCGTACACTGAAGCTTTCTTT. Amino acid sequence: CASSERTGSYTEAFF.

The V call is TRBV6-2 or TRBV6-3, the J call TRBJ1-1; 7 bases are shared with TRBD1. Germline CDR1 and CDR2: MNHEY and SVGEGT. V dropped 1 base and J dropped 1; count of bases not matched to a gene: 3. The CDR3 covers 15 residues. CDR3 nucleotides: TGTGCCAGCAGTTACTGGACAGGAGGGAACACTGAAGCTTTCTTT. This encodes CASSYWTGGNTEAFF.

The genes are TRBV10-1 and TRBJ2-7; TRBD1 aligns across 12 bases. The CDR3 loop spans 16 amino acids. V lost 5 bases, J lost 2 bases, and 7 bases stayed unmatched. Germline V CDR1 and CDR2: WNHNN, SYGVQD (reference sequence). The CDR3 region has the DNA TGCGCCAGCAGTCCATCCCGGGACAGGGGGCCCTACGAGCAGTACTTC. It yields the protein CASSPSRDRGPYEQYF.

The chain links TRBV6-1 to TRBJ2-1; D possibly corresponds to TRBD2 (5 bases). The germline V and J ends were trimmed by 2 bases and 0 bases, with 11 bases remaining between them. The germline V gene encodes CDR1 MNHNS and CDR2 SASEGT. This CDR3 region has 16 residues. CDR3 protein: CASSEHFGVSYNEQFF. The DNA for the CDR3 is TGTGCCAGCAGTGAACACTTCGGGGTCTCCTACAATGAGCAGTTCTTC.

The V call is TRBV24-1, the J call TRBJ1-2, with 10 bases aligning to TRBD1. This CDR3 has 16 residues. J was trimmed by 5 bases and V by 4 bases; bases with no gene match: 9. Germline V gene data show CDR1 as KGHDR and CDR2 as SFDVKD. The CDR3 DNA follows: TGTGCCACCAGTGACCAAAGGACAGGGGGTGTGTATGGCTACACCTTC. Its translation is CATSDQRTGGVYGYTF.

The chain employs TRBV7-3 and TRBJ2-2, with D possibly matching TRBD2 (6 bases). V was pared by 6 bases and J by 1 base, with 12 bases between. The CDR3 extends over 15 amino acids. CDR1 and CDR2 from the germline V gene are SGHTA and FQGTGA. DNA for the CDR3: TGTGCCAGCAGGGCCGGGACTCGGAACACCGGGGAGCTGTTTTTT. Protein: CASRAGTRNTGELFF.

The chain has TRBV11-2 and TRBJ2-3; tentatively, D is TRBD1 (6 bases). The V gene's germline CDR1 is SGHAT and CDR2 FQNNGV. CDR3 length: 14 residues. With 3 bases removed from V and 4 bases from J, the gap between germline ends came to 11 bases. Written as DNA, the CDR3 is TGTGCCAGCAGCTTCCGCAGGGGCCCAGATACGCAGTATTTT. It encodes CASSFRRGPDTQYF. Filled out from reference TRBV11-2 and TRBJ2-3, the complete variable domain reads EAGVAQSPRYKIIEKRQSVAFWCNPISGHATLYWYQQILGQGPKLLIQFQNNGVVDDSQLPKDRFSAERLKGVDSTLKIQPAKLEDSAVYLCASSFRRGPDTQYFGPGTRLTVL.

The chain is built from TRBV12-3 or TRBV12-4 and TRBJ2-3; TRBD1 matches 11 bases. This CDR3 has 13 amino acids. The junction had 3 bases not matched to a gene; V was cut back by 8 bases and J by 5 bases. CDR3 nucleotides: TGTGCCAGCGGACAGGGGGCGCGAGATACGCAGTATTTT. Translation gives CASGQGARDTQYF.

Written as DNA, the CDR3 is TGTGCCAGCTCACCACAGGGGTATCAGCCCCAGCATTTT. Encoded protein: CASSPQGYQPQHF. V gene TRBV18 combines with J gene TRBJ1-5, with D perhaps matching TRBD1 (5 bases). Deletions cut 1 base from V and 5 bases from J, with 6 bases between. Germline V CDR1 and CDR2: KGHSH, LQKENI. The CDR3 totals 13 residues.

The genes are TRBV6-5 and TRBJ2-3; 9 bases map to TRBD2. CDR1 and CDR2 from the germline V gene are MNHEY and SVGAGI. The CDR3 loop spans 14 amino acids. V trimming: 7 bases; J trimming: 1 base; junction bases outside the gene matches: 3. In DNA, the CDR3 is TGTGCCAGCACCTGGACTAGCGGCACAGATACGCAGTATTTT. This encodes CASTWTSGTDTQYF.

The V and J genes are TRBV25-1 and TRBJ1-1; D is undetermined. Germline CDR1 reads MGHDK; CDR2 reads SYGVNS. This CDR3 contains 13 residues. The V end lost 1 base, the J end lost 5 bases, and 8 bases lay between the germline ends. The CDR3 here is CASSESGVTEAFF. In DNA form, the CDR3 reads TGTGCCAGCAGTGAATCCGGGGTAACTGAAGCTTTCTTT.

The CDR3 DNA reads as TGCGCCAGCAGCCCCGTCTCCGGGACAGTCCAAGAGACCCAGTACTTC. Encoded protein: CASSPVSGTVQETQYF. The genes are TRBV4-3 and TRBJ2-5; TRBD1 agrees at 7 bases. The CDR3 runs to 16 residues. Per the germline V gene, CDR1 is LGHNA and CDR2 is YSLEER. Trimming removed 4 bases from V and 1 base from J; junction bases left unmatched: 9.

This clone was counted only a few times. The chain has TRBV7-2 and TRBJ1-6, with 9 bases fitting TRBD1. The V gene end was trimmed by 3 bases and the J gene end by 9 bases; junction bases not matched to a gene: 9. The germline CDR1 and CDR2 sequences are SGHTA and FQGNSA. CDR3 length: 16 amino acids. As DNA, the CDR3 is TGTGCCAGCAGCTTCTCCGGGACAGGGTGGATTTCACCCCTCCACTTT. Translating it yields CASSFSGTGWISPLHF.

This chain uses TRBV7-2 with TRBJ1-3; TRBD1 is a possible D gene (6 bases). Between the trimmed V and J ends, which lost 3 bases and 1 base, there was a span of 10 bases. CDR1 and CDR2 (germline): SGHTA, FQGNSA. There are 15 residues in the CDR3. As DNA, the CDR3 is TGTGCCAGCAGCTTCTTCAGGGGTTCTGGAAACACCATATATTTT. Protein: CASSFFRGSGNTIYF.

V gene TRBV7-9 combines with J gene TRBJ1-1; D is possibly TRBD1 (6 bases). Germline V CDR1 and CDR2: SEHNR, FQNEAQ (reference sequence). This CDR3 contains 13 residues. Trimming took 7 bases from V and 2 from J, leaving 11 bases between them. The CDR3 DNA follows: TGTGCCAGCACGACAGGAATTAACACTGAAGCTTTCTTT. It is translated as CASTTGINTEAFF. Full variable domain (missing parts from reference TRBV7-9 and TRBJ1-1): DTGVSQNPRHKITKRGQNVTFRCDPISEHNRLYWYRQTLGQGPEFLTYFQNEAQLEKSRLLSDRFSAERPKGSFSTLEIQRTEQGDSAMYLCASTTGINTEAFFGQGTRLTVV.

The chain uses TRBV7-2 and TRBJ1-1, with 9 bases lining up with TRBD1. Germline-derived CDR1 and CDR2 are SGHTA and FQGNSA. The CDR3 consists of 13 residues. The trim removed 7 bases at V and 10 bases at J, leaving 10 bases unmatched. DNA for the CDR3: TGTGCCAGCACCATCACGACAGGGGGGATAGCTTTCTTT. Protein sequence: CASTITTGGIAFF.

The rearrangement links TRBV21-1 to TRBJ2-7; TRBD1, the table's D call, was not compared with the DNA. TRBV21-1 is a pseudogene segment. This CDR3 is 16 amino acids long. CDR3: CASSKRKRADSHEQYV. The DNA of the CDR3 is TGTGCCAGCAGCAAAAGGAAAAGGGCCGACAGTCACGAGCAGTACGTC.

The V call is TRBV18, the J call TRBJ2-5; D may be TRBD2 (5 bases). CDR3 length equals 14 residues. Germline V gene lookup returns CDR1 KGHSH and CDR2 LQKENI. V was pared by 5 bases and J by 5 bases, with 15 bases between. CDR3 protein: CASSKSARRETQYF. In nucleotides, the CDR3 is TGTGCCAGCTCAAAATCTGCACGGAGGGAGACCCAGTACTTC.

The rearrangement uses TRBV2 and TRBJ1-3; 8 bases are shared with TRBD1. This CDR3 comprises 14 residues. Germline trimming cut 3 bases from V and 3 bases from J; bases unmatched to any gene: 1. The germline gives CDR1 SNHLY, CDR2 FYNNEI. The CDR3, as DNA: TGTGCCAGCAGTGAGGACAGGGTTGGAAACACCATATATTTT. Its protein is CASSEDRVGNTIYF. The full variable domain, completed using reference TRBV2 and TRBJ1-3, is EPEVTQTPSHQVTQMGQEVILRCVPISNHLYFYWYRQILGQKVEFLVSFYNNEISEKSEIFDDQFSVERPDGSNFTLKIRSTKLEDSAMYFCASSEDRVGNTIYFGEGSWLTVV.

This clone appeared once. This chain links TRBV6-5 with TRBJ2-7, with TRBD2 matching 9 bases. Germline V gene lookup returns CDR1 MNHEY and CDR2 SVGAGI. The CDR3 has 12 residues. The junction had 2 bases not matched to a gene; V was cut back by 8 bases and J by 3 bases. The CDR3 DNA follows: TGTGCCAGCTCTAGCGGGGTCTACGAGCAGTACTTC. It yields the protein CASSSGVYEQYF.

This chain uses TRBV19 with TRBJ2-7; 10 nucleotides align to TRBD1. This CDR3 has 17 residues. J gave up 5 bases and V 5 bases, and 15 bases lay outside the gene matches. Germline CDR1 reads LNHDA; CDR2 reads SQIVND (reference sequence). CDR3 region: CASSSSNRDRGTHEQYF. The CDR3 nucleotides are TGTGCCAGTAGTTCTTCAAACCGGGACAGGGGAACCCACGAGCAGTACTTC.

This chain's CDR3 is CASSSPTGDHNEKLFF. Written as DNA, the CDR3 is TGTGCCAGCAGTTCCCCGACAGGCGACCATAATGAAAAACTGTTTTTT. The chain carries TRBV28 and TRBJ1-4, with D possibly being TRBD1 (6 bases). Trimming cost V 4 bases and J 4 bases, with 16 bases left between them. This CDR3 spans 16 amino acids. The germline gives CDR1 MDHEN, CDR2 SYDVKM.

The chain is built from TRBV9 and TRBJ2-1, with D possibly TRBD1 on 6 matching bases. Germline V gene sequence: CDR1 SGDLS, CDR2 YYNGEE. V lost 4 bases and J lost 5, with 16 bases in between. This CDR3 contains 15 residues. The CDR3 is CASSLLGTLNNEQFF. CDR3 in DNA: TGTGCCAGCAGCTTACTCGGGACACTAAACAATGAGCAGTTCTTC.

The V and J genes are TRBV30 and TRBJ1-5, with D perhaps matching TRBD1 (6 bases). Germline V gene lookup returns CDR1 GTSNPN and CDR2 SVGIG (reference sequence). The CDR3 sequence is 13 residues long. Trimming cost V 5 bases and J 3 bases, with 11 bases left between them. CDR3 region: CAWATGHNQPQHF. CDR3 coding DNA: TGTGCCTGGGCGACAGGACACAATCAGCCCCAGCATTTT.

The chain has TRBV7-3 and TRBJ2-1; 12 bases fit TRBD2. The germline V gene has CDR1 SGHTA and CDR2 FQGTGA. The V and J ends lost 0 bases and 7 bases, in that order; junction bases with no gene match: 4. CDR3 length: 16 amino acids. The CDR3 reads CASSLTLGTSGNEQFF. The CDR3 DNA follows: TGTGCCAGCAGCTTAACTTTGGGGACTAGCGGGAATGAGCAGTTCTTC.

J is TRBJ1-2 and V is TRBV19; D is undetermined. CDR1 LNHDA and CDR2 SQIVND come from the germline V gene (reference sequence). V shed 6 bases and J shed 4 bases, with 15 bases lying between them. This CDR3 has 14 residues. The CDR3 nucleotides are TGTGCCAGTAGCATTAGCACAATTCTCTATGGCTACACCTTC. Protein product: CASSISTILYGYTF.

The DNA of the CDR3 is TGTGCCAGCAGCTTAGGCGGGAAGACCTACAATGAGCAGTTCTTC. It yields the protein CASSLGGKTYNEQFF. V gene TRBV11-3 combines with J gene TRBJ2-1; TRBD2 is a possible D gene (6 bases). Germline loops: CDR1 SGHNT, CDR2 YENEEA. The length of the CDR3 is 15 residues. V was clipped by 1 base and J by 2 bases, with 9 bases between them.

The V gene is TRBV5-1, the J gene TRBJ1-1; weak D call: TRBD1 (6 bases). Trimming cost V 4 bases and J 2 bases, with 15 bases left between them. From germline, CDR1 is SGHRS and CDR2 YFSETQ. CDR3 length equals 15 residues. The CDR3 here is CASSPTRTANTEAFF. The CDR3 DNA is TGCGCCAGCAGCCCTACTCGGACAGCCAACACTGAAGCTTTCTTT.